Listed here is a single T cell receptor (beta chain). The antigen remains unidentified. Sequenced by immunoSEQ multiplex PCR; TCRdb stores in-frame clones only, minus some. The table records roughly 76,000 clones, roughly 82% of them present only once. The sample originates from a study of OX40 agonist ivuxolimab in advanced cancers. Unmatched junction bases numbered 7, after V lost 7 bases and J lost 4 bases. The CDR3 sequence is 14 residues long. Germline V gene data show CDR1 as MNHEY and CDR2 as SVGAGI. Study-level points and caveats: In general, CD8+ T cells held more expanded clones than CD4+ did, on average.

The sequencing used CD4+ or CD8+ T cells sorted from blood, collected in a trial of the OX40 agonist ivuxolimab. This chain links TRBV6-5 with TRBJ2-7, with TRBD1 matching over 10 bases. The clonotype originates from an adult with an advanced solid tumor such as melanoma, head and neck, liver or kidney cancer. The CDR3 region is CASIRGQGTYEQYF. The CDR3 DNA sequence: TGTGCCAGCATTAGGGGACAGGGGACATACGAGCAGTACTTC.